This T cell receptor beta chain was sequenced for a study of blood T cell repertoires in COVID-19. Background on the study: COVID-19 samples collected from the United States, Italy and Spain covered acute and convalescent phases. The cDNA or gDNA used as material had been derived from T cells, B-cell-depleted T cells, or PBMCs.

This clone appeared once. Methods used by the authors: Using reference gene primer amplification, nucleated cell counts were estimated. The method was immunoSEQ multiplex PCR; TCRdb's version includes in-frame clones alone and lacks a portion of them. V, J and clone size are those of that table, while D and trimming were read from the DNA. The sample shows 89,000 or so clones, around 96% of them seen only once. The source of this sequence is a human donor with active COVID-19. The donor label of this sample is uncertain. The sequenced sample consisted of peripheral blood.

The CDR3: CASSPSGGNQPQHF. DNA for the CDR3: TGTGCCAGCAGCCCGAGCGGAGGGAATCAGCCCCAGCATTTT. This chain connects TRBV9 to TRBJ1-5; no firm D call. The V end lost 4 bases, the J end lost 4 bases, and 12 bases lay between the germline ends. Per the germline V gene, CDR1 is SGDLS and CDR2 is YYNGEE. The CDR3 is 14 residues long.